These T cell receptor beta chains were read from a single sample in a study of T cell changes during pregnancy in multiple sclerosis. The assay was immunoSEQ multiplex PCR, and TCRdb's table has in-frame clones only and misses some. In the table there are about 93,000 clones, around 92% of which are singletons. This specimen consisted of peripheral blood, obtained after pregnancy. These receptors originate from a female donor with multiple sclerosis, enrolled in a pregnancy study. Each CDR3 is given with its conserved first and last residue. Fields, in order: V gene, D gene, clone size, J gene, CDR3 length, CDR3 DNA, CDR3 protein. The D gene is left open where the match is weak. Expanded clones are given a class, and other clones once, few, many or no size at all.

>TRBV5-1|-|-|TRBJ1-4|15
TGCGCCAGCAGCTCCCATGACCAGGGTAATGAAAAACTGTTTTTT
CASSSHDQGNEKLFF
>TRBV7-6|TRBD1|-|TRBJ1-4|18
TGTGCCAGCAGCTTAAATGTCCCGGGACAGGGGGCGCATGAAAAACTGTTTTTT
CASSLNVPGQGAHEKLFF
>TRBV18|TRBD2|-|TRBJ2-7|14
TGTGCCAGCTCGTTAGCGGGTGCCTCCTACGAGCAGTACTTC
CASSLAGASYEQYF
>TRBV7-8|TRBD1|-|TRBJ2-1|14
TGTGCCAGCAGCAACCGGGACAGCTACAATGAGCAGTTCTTC
CASSNRDSYNEQFF
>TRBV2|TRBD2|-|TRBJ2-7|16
TGTGCCAGCAGTGAGGCTAGCGGGAGGTTCTCCTACGAGCAGTACTTC
CASSEASGRFSYEQYF
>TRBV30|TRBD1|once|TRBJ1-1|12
TGTGCCTCCCAGGACAGGGGGTATGAAGCTTTCTTT
CASQDRGYEAFF
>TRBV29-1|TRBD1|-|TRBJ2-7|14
TGCAGCGTGGGGCCGAGGACAGGGGGCGGGGAGCAGTACTTC
CSVGPRTGGGEQYF
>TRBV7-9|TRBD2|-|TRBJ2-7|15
TGTGCCAGCAGTTGGGACACTAGCGGTGGCAACGAGCAGTACTTC
CASSWDTSGGNEQYF
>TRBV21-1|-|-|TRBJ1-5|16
TGTGCCAGCAGCCCAGGGCAAGGGGGGGGACGGCAGCCCCAGCATTTT
CASSPGQGGGRQPQHF
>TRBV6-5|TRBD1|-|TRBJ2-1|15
TGTGCCAGCAGCCCCCGGGACAGGCGATACAATGAGCAGTTCTTC
CASSPRDRRYNEQFF
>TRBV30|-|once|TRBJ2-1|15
TGTGCCTGGATTCGTGGGGGGATCCGGGAGAATGAGCAGTTCTTC
CAWIRGGIRENEQFF
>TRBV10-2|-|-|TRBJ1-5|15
TGCGCCAGCAGTGAAGGGGACCGGGGGAATCAGCCCCAGCATTTT
CASSEGDRGNQPQHF
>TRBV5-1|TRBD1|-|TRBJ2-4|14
TGCGCCAGCAGCCTGGGACAGGGGGGCAACATTCAGTACTTC
CASSLGQGGNIQYF
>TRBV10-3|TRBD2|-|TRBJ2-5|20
TGTGCCATCAGTGAGTCGTGGGCCACCGGGACTAGTCTTCGCCAAGAGACCCAGTACTTC
CAISESWATGTSLRQETQYF
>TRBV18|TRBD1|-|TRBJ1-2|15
TGTGCCAGCTCACCTCGACAGGGGGCGGACTATGGCTACACCTTC
CASSPRQGADYGYTF
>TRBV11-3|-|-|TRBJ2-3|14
TGTGCCAGCAGCCCCGGGGTAGGGACAGATACGCAGTATTTT
CASSPGVGTDTQYF
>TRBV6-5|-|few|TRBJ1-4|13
TGTGCCAGCAGTTATGGCAGGGCAGAAAAACTGTTTTTT
CASSYGRAEKLFF
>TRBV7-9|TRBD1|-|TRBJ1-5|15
TGTGCCAGCAGCTTGGGAGACAGGGCCGGTGAGCCCCAGCATTTT
CASSLGDRAGEPQHF
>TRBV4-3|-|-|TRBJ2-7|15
TGCGCCAGCAGCCAAACCCCCCCGGGGACCTACGAGCAGTACTTC
CASSQTPPGTYEQYF
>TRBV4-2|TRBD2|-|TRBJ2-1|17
TGTGCCAGCAGCCAAGGGAGGGGACTAGCGGGACCCAATGAGCAGTTCTTC
CASSQGRGLAGPNEQFF
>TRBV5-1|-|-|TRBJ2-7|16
TGCGCCAGCAGCGCGGAGGGCAGCCCCGTATCCTACGAGCAGTACTTC
CASSAEGSPVSYEQYF
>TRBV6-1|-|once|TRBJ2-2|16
TGTGCCAGCAGTGAAGGACGGATTCGGAGCACCGGGGAGCTGTTTTTT
CASSEGRIRSTGELFF
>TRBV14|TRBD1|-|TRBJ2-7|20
TGTGCCAGCAGCCTAGGGACAGGGCCGTTGGTCAAGGAGAGCTCCTACGAGCAGTACTTC
CASSLGTGPLVKESSYEQYF
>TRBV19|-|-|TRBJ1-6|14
TGTGCCAGTAGTATTTACCCGGAGAATTCACCCCTCCACTTT
CASSIYPENSPLHF
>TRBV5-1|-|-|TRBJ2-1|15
TGCGCCAGCAGCTTGGATCTAGTAAGGCACAATGAGCAGTTCTTC
CASSLDLVRHNEQFF
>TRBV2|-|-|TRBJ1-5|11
TGTGCCAGCAGTGATGAGCAGCCCCAGCATTTT
CASSDEQPQHF
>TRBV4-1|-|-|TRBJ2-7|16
TGCGCCAGCAGCCAAGAGGAGGGAGGTATTTCCTACGAGCAGTACTTC
CASSQEEGGISYEQYF
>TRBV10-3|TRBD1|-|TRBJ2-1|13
TGTGCCATCGCGGGGACAGGCGGCAATGAGCAGTTCTTC
CAIAGTGGNEQFF
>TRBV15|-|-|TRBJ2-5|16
TGTGCCACCAGCAGAGGATCCGACAGTTGGCAAGAGACCCAGTACTTC
CATSRGSDSWQETQYF
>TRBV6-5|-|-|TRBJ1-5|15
TGTGCCAGCAGCATTACCGGGAGGCCGGATCAGCCCCAGCATTTT
CASSITGRPDQPQHF
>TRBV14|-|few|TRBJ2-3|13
TGTGCCAGCAGTTTGTCTGGACTATATACGCAGTATTTT
CASSLSGLYTQYF
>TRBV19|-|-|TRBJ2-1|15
TGTGCCAGTAGTATCACATCAAGCTCCTACAATGAGCAGTTCTTC
CASSITSSSYNEQFF
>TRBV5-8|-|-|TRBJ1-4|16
TGTGCCAGCAGCTTAAGGGGCGATACCCCCAATGAAAAACTGTTTTTT
CASSLRGDTPNEKLFF
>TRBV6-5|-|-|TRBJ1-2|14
TGTGCCAGCAGTCCACTACGGGTGGGCTATGGCTACACCTTC
CASSPLRVGYGYTF
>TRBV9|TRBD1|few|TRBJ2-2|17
TGTGCCAGCAGCGTAGATCACAGGGCAGGGGGCACCGGGGAGCTGTTTTTT
CASSVDHRAGGTGELFF
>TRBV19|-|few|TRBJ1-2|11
TGTGCCAGTAGTAGTTTCCGTGGCTACACCTTC
CASSSFRGYTF
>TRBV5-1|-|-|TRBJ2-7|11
TGCGCCAGCAGGTCCCACTACGAGCAGTACTTC
CASRSHYEQYF
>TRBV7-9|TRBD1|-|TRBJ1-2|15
TGTGCCAGCAGCAACCGGGACAGCTTAGCCTATGGCTACACCTTC
CASSNRDSLAYGYTF
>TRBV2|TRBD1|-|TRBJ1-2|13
TGTGCCAGGACGTCGGACAGGGACTATGGCTACACCTTC
CARTSDRDYGYTF
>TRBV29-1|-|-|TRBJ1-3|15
TGCAGCGTTGAAGATCTAACGGGGATCGGAAACACCATATATTTT
CSVEDLTGIGNTIYF
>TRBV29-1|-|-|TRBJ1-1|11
TGCAGCGGCCAACAGTTAGCTGAAGCTTTCTTT
CSGQQLAEAFF